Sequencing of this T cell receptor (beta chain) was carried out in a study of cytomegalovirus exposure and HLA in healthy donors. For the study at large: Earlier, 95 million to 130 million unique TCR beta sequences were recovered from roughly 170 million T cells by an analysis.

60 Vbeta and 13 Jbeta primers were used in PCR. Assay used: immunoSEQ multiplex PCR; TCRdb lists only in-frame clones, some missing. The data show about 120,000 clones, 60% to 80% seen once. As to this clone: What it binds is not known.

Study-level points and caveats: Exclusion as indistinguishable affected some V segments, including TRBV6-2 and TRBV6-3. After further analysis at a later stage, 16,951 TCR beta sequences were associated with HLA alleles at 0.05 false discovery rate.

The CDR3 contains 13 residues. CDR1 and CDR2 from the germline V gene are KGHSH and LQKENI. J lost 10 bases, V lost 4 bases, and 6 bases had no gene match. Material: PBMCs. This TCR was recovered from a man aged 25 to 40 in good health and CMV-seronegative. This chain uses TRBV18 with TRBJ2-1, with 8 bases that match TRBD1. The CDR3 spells CASSRSGGGEQFF. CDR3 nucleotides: TGTGCCAGCTCACGGTCAGGGGGCGGGGAGCAGTTCTTC.